Listed below are T cell receptor beta chains from one sample, sequenced in a study of T cell repertoires in cytomegalovirus infection. These receptors have no known antigen. TCRdb redid the calling of the reads with MiXCR, one entry per CDR3 protein. The table includes hundreds of thousands of distinct CDR3 sequences, less than 35% detected once. The starting material was cultured CD8+ T cells from PBMCs, obtained from culture after CMV antigen stimulation. The receptors were sampled from a human donor in good health (CMV status not recorded). Some clones in this sample may be carry-over from other donors' samples. Each CDR3 is given with its conserved first and last residue. The D gene is left open where the match is weak.

D gene,J gene,CDR3 length,V gene,CDR3 protein
TRBD1,TRBJ1-1,15,TRBV24-1,CATSDPTGKNTEAFF
-,TRBJ2-1,14,TRBV7-9,CASISPLSYNEQFF
-,TRBJ1-2,13,TRBV7-9,CASSLAQGGGYTF
TRBD2,TRBJ2-1,15,TRBV12-5,CASALAGNSYNEQFF
-,TRBJ2-3,16,TRBV7-9,CASSPREGEWTDTQYF
-,TRBJ1-1,15,TRBV10-3,CAISEQDNSNTEAFF
-,TRBJ2-6,18,TRBV27,CASKEWAGLPGGANVLTF
-,TRBJ2-3,13,TRBV7-9,CASSLTDTDTQYF
-,TRBJ1-2,13,TRBV19,CASSLGEGNGYTF
-,TRBJ1-4,13,TRBV4-1,CASSQAGFEKLFF
-,TRBJ2-1,16,TRBV11-2,CASSLGGGQFYNEQFF
TRBD1,TRBJ1-2,15,TRBV19,CASSIGTASNYGYTF
-,TRBJ2-7,13,TRBV27,CASSLSMAKEQYF
-,TRBJ1-1,17,TRBV6-2/TRBV6-3,CASSYSQASGRGTEAFF
-,TRBJ1-1,16,TRBV18,CASSPVPQGPNTEAFF
TRBD1,TRBJ1-5,16,TRBV19,CASVGQGGYSNQPQHF
TRBD1,TRBJ2-2,15,TRBV6-5,CASGRTGDYTGELFF
-,TRBJ2-1,13,TRBV15,CATGHQRYNEQFF
TRBD1,TRBJ2-7,15,TRBV11-3,CASSLRTGGGYEQYF
TRBD2,TRBJ2-7,17,TRBV7-6,CASSPVGGNGVIYEQYF
-,TRBJ2-2,13,TRBV11-1,CASRDVGNGELFF
-,TRBJ1-5,13,TRBV7-8,CASSLVGFKPQHF
-,TRBJ2-2,13,TRBV7-9,CASSWKGAGELFF
TRBD1,TRBJ1-5,15,TRBV10-3,CAIGPRDSINQPQHF